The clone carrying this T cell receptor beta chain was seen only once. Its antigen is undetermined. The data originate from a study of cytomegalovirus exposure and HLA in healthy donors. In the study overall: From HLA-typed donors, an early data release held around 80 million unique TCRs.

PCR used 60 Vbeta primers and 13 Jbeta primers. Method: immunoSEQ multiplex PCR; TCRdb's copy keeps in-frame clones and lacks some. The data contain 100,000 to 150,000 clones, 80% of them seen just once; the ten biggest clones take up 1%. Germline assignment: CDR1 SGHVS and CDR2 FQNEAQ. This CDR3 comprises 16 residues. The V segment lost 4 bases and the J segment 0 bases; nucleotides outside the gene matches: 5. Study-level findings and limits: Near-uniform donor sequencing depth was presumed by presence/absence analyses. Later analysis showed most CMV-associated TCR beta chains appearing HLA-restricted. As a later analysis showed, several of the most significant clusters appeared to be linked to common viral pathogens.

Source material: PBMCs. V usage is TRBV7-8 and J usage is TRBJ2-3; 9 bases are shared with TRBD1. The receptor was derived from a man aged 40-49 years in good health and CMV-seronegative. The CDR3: CASSSDRGPSTDTQYF. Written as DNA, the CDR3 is TGTGCCAGCAGCTCGGACAGGGGACCAAGCACAGATACGCAGTATTTT.